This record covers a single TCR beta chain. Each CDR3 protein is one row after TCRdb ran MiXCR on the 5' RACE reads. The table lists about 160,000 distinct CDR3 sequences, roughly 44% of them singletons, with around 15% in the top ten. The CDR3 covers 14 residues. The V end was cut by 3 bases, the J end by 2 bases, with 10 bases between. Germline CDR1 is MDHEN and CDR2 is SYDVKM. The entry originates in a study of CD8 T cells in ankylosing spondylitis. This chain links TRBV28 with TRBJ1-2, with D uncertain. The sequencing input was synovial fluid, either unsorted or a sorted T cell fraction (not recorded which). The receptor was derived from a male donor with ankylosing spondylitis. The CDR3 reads CASSFRPLNYGYTF. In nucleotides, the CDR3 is TGTGCCAGCAGTTTTCGGCCGCTAAACTATGGCTACACCTTC.